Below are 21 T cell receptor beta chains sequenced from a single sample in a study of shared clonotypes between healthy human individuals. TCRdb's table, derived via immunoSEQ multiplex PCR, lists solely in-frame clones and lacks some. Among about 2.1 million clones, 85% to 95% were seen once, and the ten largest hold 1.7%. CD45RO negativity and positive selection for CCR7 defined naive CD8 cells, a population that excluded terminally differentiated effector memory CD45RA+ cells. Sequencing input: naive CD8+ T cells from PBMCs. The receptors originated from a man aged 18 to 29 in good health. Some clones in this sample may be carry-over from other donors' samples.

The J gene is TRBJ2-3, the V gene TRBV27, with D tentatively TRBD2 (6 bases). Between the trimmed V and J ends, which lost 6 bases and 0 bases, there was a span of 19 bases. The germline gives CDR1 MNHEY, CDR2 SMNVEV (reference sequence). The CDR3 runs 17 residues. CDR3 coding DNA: TGTGCCAGCAGCGGGACTGATCTACCCCATAGCACAGATACGCAGTATTTT. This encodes CASSGTDLPHSTDTQYF.

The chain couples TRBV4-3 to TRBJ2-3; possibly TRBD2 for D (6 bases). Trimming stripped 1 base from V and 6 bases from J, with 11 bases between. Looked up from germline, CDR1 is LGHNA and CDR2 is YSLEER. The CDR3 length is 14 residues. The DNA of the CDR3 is TGCGCCAGCAGCCAAGGGCGGGGTGCGGATACGCAGTATTTT. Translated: CASSQGRGADTQYF.

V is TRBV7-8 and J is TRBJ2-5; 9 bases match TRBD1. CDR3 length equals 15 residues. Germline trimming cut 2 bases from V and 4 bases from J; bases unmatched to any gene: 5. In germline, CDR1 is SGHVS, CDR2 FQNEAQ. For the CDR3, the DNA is TGTGCCAGCAGCTTAACCGGGACAGGGTCAGAGACCCAGTACTTC. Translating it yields CASSLTGTGSETQYF. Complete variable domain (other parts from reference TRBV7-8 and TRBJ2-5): GAGVSQSPRYKVAKRGQDVALRCDPISGHVSLFWYQQALGQGPEFLTYFQNEAQLDKSGLPSDRFFAERPEGSVSTLKIQRTQQEDSAVYLCASSLTGTGSETQYFGPGTRLLVL.

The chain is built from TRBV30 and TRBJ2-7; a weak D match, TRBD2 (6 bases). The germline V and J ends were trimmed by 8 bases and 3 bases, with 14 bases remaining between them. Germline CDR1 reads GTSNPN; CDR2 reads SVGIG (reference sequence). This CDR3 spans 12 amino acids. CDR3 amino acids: CARRTGDYEQYF. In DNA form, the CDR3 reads TGTGCCCGCCGAACGGGGGACTACGAGCAGTACTTC.

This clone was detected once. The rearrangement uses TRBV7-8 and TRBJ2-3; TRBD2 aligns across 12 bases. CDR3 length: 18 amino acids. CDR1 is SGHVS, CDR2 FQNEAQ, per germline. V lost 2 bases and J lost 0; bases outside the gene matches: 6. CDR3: CASSLFPSGRDSTDTQYF. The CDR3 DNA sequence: TGTGCCAGCAGCTTATTTCCTAGCGGGAGGGATAGCACAGATACGCAGTATTTT.

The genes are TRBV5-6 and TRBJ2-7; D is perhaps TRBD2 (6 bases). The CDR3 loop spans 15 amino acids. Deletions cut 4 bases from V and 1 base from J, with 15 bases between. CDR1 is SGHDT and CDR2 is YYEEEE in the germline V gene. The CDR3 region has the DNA TGTGCCAGCAGCCCGGAGGGATCAGGGTCCTACGAGCAGTACTTC. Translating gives CASSPEGSGSYEQYF.

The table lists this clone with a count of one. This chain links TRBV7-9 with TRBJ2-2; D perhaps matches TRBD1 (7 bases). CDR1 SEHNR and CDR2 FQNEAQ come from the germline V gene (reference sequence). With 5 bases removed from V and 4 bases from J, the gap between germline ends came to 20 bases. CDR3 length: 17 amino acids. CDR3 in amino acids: CASSPKGGGESTGELFF. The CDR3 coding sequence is TGTGCCAGCAGCCCCAAAGGAGGGGGCGAGTCCACCGGGGAGCTGTTTTTT.

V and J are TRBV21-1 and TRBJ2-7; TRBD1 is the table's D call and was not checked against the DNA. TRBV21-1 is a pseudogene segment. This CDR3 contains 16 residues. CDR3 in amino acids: CASSSTTYFSSYEQYF. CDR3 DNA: TGTGCCAGCAGCTCGACAACTTACTTCAGCTCCTACGAGCAGTACTTC.

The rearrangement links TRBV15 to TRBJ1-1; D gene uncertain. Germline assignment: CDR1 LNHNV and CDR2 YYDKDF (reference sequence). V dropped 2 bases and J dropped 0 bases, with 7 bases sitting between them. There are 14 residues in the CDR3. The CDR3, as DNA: TGTGCCACCAGCAGACAGAGCCTGAACACTGAAGCTTTCTTT. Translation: CATSRQSLNTEAFF.

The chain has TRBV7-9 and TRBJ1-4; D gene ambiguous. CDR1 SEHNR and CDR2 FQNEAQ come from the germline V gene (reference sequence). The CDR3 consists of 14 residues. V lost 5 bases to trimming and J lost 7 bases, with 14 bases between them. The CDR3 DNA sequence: TGTGCCAGCAGCCCCGTTAGGGAGGGTGAAAAACTGTTTTTT. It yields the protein CASSPVREGEKLFF.

The CDR3 DNA sequence: TGTGCCTGGGGATTACAGGGTAGCACAGATACGCAGTATTTT. Translating gives CAWGLQGSTDTQYF. The chain combines TRBV30 with TRBJ2-3; TRBD1 might be the D (6 bases). This CDR3 contains 14 residues. Germline-derived CDR1 and CDR2 are GTSNPN and SVGIG (reference sequence). Trimming left V 5 bases short and J 0 bases short, with 12 bases between.

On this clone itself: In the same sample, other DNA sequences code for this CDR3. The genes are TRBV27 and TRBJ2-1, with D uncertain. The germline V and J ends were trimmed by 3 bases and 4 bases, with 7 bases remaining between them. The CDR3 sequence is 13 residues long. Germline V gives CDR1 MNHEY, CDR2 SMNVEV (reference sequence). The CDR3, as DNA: TGTGCCAGCAGTTTCGGTGGGTACAATGAGCAGTTCTTC. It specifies CASSFGGYNEQFF.

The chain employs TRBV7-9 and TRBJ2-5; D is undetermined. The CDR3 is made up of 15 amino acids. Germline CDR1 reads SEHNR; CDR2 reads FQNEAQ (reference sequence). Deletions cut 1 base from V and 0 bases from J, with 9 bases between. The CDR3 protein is CASSLESAYQETQYF. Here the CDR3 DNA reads TGTGCCAGCAGCTTAGAGTCAGCGTACCAAGAGACCCAGTACTTC.

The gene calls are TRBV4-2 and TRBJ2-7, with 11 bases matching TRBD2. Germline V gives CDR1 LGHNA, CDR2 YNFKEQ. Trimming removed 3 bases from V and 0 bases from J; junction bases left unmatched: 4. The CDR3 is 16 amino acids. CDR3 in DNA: TGTGCCAGCAGCCAGGGACTAGCGGAGGGCTCCTACGAGCAGTACTTC. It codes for CASSQGLAEGSYEQYF.

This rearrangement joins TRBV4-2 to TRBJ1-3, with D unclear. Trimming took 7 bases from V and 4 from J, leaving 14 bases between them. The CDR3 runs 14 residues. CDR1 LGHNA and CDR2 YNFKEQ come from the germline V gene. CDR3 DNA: TGTGCCAGCACCCTCTGGGCGCGAGGAAACACCATATATTTT. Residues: CASTLWARGNTIYF.

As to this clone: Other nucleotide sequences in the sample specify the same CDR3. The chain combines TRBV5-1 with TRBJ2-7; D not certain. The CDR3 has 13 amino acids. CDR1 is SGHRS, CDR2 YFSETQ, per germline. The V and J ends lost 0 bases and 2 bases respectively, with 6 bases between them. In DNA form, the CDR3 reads TGCGCCAGCAGCTTGGCGGGCCCCTACGAGCAGTACTTC. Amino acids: CASSLAGPYEQYF.

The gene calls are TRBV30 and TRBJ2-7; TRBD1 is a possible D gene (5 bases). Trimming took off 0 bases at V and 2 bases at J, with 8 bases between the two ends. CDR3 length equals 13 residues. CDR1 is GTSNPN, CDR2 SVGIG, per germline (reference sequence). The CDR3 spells CAWSVGVTYEQYF. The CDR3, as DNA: TGTGCCTGGAGTGTAGGGGTAACCTACGAGCAGTACTTC. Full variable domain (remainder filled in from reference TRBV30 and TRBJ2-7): SQTIHQWPATLVQPVGSPLSLECTVEGTSNPNLYWYRQAAGRGLQLLFYSVGIGQISSEVPQNLSASRPQDRQFILSSKKLLLSDSGFYLCAWSVGVTYEQYFGPGTRLTVT.

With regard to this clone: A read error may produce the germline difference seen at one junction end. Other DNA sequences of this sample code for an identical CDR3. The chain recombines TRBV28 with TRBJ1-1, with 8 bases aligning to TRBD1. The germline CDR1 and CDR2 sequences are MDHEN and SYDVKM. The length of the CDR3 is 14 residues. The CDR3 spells CASSLSTGGTEAFF. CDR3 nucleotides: TGTGCCAGCAGCTTATCCACAGGGGGAACTGAAGCTTTCTTT.

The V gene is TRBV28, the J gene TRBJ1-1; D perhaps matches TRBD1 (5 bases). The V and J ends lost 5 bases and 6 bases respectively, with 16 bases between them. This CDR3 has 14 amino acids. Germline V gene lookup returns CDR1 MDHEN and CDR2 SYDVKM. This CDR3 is CASSPLRGISEAFF. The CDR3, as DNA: TGTGCCAGCAGTCCCCTCCGGGGGATCTCTGAAGCTTTCTTT.

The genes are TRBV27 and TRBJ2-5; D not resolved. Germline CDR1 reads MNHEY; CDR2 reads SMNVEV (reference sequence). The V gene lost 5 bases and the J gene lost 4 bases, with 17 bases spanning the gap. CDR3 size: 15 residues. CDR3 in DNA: TGTGCCAGCAGTCGGCCCCCGAAGGCAGGAGAGACCCAGTACTTC. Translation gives CASSRPPKAGETQYF.

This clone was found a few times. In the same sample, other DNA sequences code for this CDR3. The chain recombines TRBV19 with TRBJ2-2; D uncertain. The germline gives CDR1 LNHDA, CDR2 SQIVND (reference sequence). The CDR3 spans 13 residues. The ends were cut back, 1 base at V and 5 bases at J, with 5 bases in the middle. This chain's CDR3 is CASSIAATGELFF. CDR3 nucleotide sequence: TGTGCCAGTAGTATAGCGGCGACCGGGGAGCTGTTTTTT.